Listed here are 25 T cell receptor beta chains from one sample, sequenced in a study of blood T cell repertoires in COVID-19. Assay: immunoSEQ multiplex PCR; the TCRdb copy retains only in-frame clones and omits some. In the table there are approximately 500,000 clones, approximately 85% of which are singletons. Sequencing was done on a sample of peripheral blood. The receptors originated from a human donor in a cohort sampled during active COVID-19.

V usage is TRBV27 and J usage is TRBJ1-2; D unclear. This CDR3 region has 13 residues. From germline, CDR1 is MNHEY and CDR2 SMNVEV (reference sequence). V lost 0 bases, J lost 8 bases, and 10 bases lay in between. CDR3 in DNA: TGTGCCAGCAGTTTATCCGCCGTCGGGGGCTACACCTTC. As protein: CASSLSAVGGYTF.

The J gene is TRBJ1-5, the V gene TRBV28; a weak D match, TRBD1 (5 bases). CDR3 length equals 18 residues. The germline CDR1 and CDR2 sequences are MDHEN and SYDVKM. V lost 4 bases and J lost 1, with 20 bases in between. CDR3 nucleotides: TGTGCCAGCAGTTCTAAATCACCAGGGAAGGGGAGCAATCAGCCCCAGCATTTT. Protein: CASSSKSPGKGSNQPQHF.

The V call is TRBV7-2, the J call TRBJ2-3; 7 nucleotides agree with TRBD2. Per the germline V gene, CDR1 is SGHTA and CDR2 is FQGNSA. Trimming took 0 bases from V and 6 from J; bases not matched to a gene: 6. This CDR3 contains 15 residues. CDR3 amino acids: CASSLASTSWDTQYF. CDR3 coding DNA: TGTGCCAGCAGCTTAGCGTCGACTAGCTGGGATACGCAGTATTTT.

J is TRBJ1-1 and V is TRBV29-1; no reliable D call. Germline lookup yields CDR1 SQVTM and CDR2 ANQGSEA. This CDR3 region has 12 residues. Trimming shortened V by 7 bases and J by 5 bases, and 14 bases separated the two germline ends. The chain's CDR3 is CSANQGGTEAFF. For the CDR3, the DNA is TGCAGCGCTAATCAAGGCGGAACTGAAGCTTTCTTT.

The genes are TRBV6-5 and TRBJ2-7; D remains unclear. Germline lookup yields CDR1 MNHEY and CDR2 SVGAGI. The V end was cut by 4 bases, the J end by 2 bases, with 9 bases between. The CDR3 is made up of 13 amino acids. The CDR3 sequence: CASSSPGTYEQYF. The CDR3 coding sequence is TGTGCCAGCAGTTCCCCAGGTACCTACGAGCAGTACTTC.

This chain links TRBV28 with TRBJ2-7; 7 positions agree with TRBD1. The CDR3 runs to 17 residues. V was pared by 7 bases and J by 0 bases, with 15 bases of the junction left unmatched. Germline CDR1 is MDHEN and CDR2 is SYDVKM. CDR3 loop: CASNTPGIRDSSYEQYF. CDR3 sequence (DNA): TGTGCCAGCAACACTCCCGGCATACGGGACAGCTCCTACGAGCAGTACTTC.

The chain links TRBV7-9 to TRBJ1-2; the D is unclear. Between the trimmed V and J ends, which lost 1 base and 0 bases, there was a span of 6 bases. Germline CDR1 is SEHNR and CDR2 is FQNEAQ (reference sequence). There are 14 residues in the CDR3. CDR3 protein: CASSLDAANYGYTF. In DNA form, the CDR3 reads TGTGCCAGCAGCTTAGATGCGGCTAACTATGGCTACACCTTC.

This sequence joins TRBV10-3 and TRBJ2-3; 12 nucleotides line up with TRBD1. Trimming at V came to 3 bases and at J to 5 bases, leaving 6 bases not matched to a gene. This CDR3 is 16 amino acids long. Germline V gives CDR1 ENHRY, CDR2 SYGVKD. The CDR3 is CAISEGGTGGIDTQYF. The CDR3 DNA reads TGTGCCATCAGTGAAGGAGGGACAGGGGGCATAGATACGCAGTATTTT.

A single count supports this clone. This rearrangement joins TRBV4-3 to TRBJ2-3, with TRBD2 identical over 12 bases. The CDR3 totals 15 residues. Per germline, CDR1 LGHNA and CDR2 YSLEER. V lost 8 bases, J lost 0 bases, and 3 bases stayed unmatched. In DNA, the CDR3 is TGCGCCAGCTCCGGGACTAGCGGGAGCACAGATACGCAGTATTTT. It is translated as CASSGTSGSTDTQYF.

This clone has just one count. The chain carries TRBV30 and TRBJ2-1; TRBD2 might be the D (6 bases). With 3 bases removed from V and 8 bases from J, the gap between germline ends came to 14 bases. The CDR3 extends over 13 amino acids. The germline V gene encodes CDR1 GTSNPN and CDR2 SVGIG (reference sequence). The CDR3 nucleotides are TGTGCCTGGAGGGCGAAGGGACTCCATGAGCAGTTCTTC. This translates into CAWRAKGLHEQFF. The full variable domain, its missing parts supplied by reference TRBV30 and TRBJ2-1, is SQTIHQWPATLVQPVGSPLSLECTVEGTSNPNLYWYRQAAGRGLQLLFYSVGIGQISSEVPQNLSASRPQDRQFILSSKKLLLSDSGFYLCAWRAKGLHEQFFGPGTRLTVL.

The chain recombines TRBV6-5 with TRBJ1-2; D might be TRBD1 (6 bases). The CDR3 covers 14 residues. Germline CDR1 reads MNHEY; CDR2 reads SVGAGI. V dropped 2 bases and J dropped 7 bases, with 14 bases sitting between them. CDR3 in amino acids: CASSYGRGTGGYTF. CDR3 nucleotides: TGTGCCAGCAGTTACGGCAGGGGAACTGGTGGCTACACCTTC.

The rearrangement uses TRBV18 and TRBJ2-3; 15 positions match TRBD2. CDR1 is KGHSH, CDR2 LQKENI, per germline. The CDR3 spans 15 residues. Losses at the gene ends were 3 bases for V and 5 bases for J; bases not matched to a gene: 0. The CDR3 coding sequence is TGTGCCAGCTCACCGGGACTAGCGGGAGGAGATACGCAGTATTTT. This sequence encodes CASSPGLAGGDTQYF. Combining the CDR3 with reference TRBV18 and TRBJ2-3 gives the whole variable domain NAGVMQNPRHLVRRRGQEARLRCSPMKGHSHVYWYRQLPEEGLKFMVYLQKENIIDESGMPKERFSAEFPKEGPSILRIQQVVRGDSAAYFCASSPGLAGGDTQYFGPGTRLTVL.

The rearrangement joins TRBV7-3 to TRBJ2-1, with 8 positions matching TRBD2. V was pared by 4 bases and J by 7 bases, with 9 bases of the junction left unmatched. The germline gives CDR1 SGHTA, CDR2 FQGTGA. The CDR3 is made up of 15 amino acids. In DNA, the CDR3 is TGTGCCAGCAGCTCCATAGGCAGCGGGAGAAATGAGCAGTTCTTC. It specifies CASSSIGSGRNEQFF.

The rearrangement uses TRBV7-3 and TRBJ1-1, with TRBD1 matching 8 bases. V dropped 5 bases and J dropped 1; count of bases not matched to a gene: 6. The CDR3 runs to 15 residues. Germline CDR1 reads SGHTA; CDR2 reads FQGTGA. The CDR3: CASSAQGAENTEAFF. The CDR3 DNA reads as TGTGCCAGCAGCGCGCAGGGGGCAGAGAACACTGAAGCTTTCTTT.

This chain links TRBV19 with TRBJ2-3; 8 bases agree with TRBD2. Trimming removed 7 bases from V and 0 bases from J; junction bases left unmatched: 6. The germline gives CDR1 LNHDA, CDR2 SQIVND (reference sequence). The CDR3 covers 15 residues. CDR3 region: CASIHTSGSTDTQYF. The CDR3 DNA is TGTGCCAGTATACATACTAGCGGTAGCACAGATACGCAGTATTTT.

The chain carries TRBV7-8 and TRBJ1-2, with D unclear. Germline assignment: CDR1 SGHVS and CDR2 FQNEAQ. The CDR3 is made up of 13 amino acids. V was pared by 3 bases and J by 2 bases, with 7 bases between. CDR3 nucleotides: TGTGCCAGCAGCTTGGGCAAGAACTATGGCTACACCTTC. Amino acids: CASSLGKNYGYTF.

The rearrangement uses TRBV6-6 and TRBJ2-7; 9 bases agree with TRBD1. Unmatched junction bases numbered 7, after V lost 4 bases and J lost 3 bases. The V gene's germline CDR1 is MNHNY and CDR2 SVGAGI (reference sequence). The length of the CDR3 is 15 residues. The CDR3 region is CASSSSGTGIYEQYF. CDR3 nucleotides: TGTGCCAGCAGTTCCTCCGGGACAGGGATCTACGAGCAGTACTTC.

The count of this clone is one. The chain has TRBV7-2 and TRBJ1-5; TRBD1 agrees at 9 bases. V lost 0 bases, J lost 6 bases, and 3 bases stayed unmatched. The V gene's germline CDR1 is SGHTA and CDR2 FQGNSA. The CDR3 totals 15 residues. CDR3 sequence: CASSLAGQGSQPQHF. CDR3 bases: TGTGCCAGCAGCTTAGCGGGACAGGGAAGTCAGCCCCAGCATTTT.

In nucleotides, the CDR3 is TGCGCCAGCAGCCAGAAGTGGACAGGGGGCGTGGCAGCTTTCTTT. Its protein product is CASSQKWTGGVAAFF. The gene calls are TRBV4-3 and TRBJ1-1; 11 bases are shared with TRBD1. Germline CDR1 LGHNA, CDR2 YSLEER. CDR3 length: 15 residues. After removal of 3 bases from V and 10 bases from J, the junction contained 10 bases not matched to a gene.

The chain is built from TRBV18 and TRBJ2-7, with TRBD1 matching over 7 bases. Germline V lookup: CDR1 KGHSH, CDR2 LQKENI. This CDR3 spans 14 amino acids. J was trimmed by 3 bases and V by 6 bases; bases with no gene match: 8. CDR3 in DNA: TGTGCCAGCTCCCCCGGACAGGATTTCTACGAGCAGTACTTC. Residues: CASSPGQDFYEQYF.

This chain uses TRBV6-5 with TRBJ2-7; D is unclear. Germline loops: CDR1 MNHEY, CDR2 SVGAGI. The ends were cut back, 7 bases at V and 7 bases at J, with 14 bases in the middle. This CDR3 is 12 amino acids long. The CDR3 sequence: CASKRGAWEQYF. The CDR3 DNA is TGTGCCAGCAAAAGAGGCGCGTGGGAGCAGTACTTC.

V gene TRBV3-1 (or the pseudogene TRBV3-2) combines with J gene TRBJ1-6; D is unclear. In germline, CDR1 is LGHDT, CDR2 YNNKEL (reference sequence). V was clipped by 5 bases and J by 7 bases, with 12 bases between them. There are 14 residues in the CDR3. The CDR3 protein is CASSSTYPNSPLHF. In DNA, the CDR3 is TGTGCCAGCAGCTCTACTTACCCCAATTCACCCCTCCACTTT.

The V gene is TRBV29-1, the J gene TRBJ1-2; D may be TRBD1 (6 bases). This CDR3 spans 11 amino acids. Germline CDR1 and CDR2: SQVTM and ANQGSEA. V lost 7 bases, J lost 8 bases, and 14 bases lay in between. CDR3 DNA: TGCAGCGCCGGCGAGGACAGCGGCTACACCTTC. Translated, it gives CSAGEDSGYTF.

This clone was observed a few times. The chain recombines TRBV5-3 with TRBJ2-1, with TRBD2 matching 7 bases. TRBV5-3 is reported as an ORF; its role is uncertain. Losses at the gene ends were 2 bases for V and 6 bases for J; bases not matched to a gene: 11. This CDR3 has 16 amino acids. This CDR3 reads CARSFAHRGTINEQFF. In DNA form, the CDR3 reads TGTGCCAGAAGCTTCGCACATCGAGGGACTATCAATGAGCAGTTCTTC.

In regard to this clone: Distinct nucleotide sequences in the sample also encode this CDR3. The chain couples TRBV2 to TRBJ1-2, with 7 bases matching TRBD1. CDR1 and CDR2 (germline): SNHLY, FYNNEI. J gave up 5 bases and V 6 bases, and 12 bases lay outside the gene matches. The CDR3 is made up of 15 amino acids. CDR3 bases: TGTGCCAGCAGGCTCCGCGAGACAGGGAGTTATGGCTACACCTTC. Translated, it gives CASRLRETGSYGYTF.